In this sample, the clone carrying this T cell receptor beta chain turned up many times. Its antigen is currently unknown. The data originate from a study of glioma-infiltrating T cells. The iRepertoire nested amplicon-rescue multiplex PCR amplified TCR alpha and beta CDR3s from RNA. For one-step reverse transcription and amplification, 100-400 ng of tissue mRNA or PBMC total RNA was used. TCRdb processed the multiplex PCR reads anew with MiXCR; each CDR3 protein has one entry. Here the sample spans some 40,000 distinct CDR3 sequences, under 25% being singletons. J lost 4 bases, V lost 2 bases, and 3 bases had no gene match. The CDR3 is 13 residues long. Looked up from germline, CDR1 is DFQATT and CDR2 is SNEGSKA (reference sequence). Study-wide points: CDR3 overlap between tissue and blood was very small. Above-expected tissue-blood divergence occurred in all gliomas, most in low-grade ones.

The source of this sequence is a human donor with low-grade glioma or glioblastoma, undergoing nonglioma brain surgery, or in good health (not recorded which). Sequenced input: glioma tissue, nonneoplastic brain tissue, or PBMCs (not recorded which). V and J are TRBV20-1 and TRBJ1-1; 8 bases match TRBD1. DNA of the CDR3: TGCAGTGCTAGACAGGGGGCTGGCACTGAAGCTTTCTTT. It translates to CSARQGAGTEAFF.